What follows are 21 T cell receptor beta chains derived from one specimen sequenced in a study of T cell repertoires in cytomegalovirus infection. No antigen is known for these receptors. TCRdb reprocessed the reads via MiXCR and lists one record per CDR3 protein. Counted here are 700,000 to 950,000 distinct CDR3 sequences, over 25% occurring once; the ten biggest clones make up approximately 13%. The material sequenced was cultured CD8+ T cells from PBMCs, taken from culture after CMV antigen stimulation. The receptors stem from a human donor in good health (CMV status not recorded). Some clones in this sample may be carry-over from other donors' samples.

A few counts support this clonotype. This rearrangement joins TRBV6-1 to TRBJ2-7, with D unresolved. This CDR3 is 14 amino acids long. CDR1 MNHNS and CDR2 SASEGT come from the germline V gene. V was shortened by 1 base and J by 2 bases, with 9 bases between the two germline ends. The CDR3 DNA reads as TGTGCCAGCAGTGAAGTTGTCGGAGCCTACGAGCAGTACGTC. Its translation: CASSEVVGAYEQYV.

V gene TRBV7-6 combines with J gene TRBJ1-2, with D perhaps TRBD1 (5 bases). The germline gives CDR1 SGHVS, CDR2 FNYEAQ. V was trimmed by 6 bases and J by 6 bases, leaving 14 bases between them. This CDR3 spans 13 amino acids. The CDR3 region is CASRTEGANGYTF. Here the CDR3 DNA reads TGTGCCAGCAGGACAGAGGGAGCTAATGGCTACACCTTC.

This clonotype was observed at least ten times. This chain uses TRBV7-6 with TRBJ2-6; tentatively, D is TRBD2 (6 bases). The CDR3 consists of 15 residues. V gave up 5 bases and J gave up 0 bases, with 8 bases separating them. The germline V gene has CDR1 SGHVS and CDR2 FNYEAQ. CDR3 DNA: TGTGCCAGCAGCCCTAGCGTCTCTGGGGCCAACGTCCTGACTTTC. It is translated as CASSPSVSGANVLTF.

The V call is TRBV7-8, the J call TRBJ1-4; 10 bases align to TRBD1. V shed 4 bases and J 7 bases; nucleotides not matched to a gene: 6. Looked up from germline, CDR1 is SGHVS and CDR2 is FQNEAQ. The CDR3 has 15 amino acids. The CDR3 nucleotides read TGTGCCAGCAGCTCCCGCCGGGACAGGGGTGAAAAACTGTTTTTT. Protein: CASSSRRDRGEKLFF.

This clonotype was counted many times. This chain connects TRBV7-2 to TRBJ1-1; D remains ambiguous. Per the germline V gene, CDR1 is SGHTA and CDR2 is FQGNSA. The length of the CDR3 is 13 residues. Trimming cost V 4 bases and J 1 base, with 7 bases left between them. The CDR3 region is CASSYRQNTEAFF. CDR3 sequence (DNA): TGTGCCAGCAGCTATCGACAGAACACTGAAGCTTTCTTT.

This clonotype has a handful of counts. CDR3 coding DNA: TGTGCTAGTGGTCCCGGACTATCGAACACCGGGGAGCTGTTTTTT. Translation: CASGPGLSNTGELFF. The chain has TRBV12-5 and TRBJ2-2, with a possible D match to TRBD2 (6 bases). Germline-derived CDR1 and CDR2 are LGHNT and FRNRAP. V lost 5 bases to trimming and J lost 0 bases, with 10 bases between them. CDR3 length: 15 amino acids.

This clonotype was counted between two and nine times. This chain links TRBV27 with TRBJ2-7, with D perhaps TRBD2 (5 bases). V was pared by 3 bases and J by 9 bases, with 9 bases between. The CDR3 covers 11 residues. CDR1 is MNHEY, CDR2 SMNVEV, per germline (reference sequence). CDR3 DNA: TGTGCCAGCAGTTTTGGTGGAGGGCAGTACTTC. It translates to CASSFGGGQYF.

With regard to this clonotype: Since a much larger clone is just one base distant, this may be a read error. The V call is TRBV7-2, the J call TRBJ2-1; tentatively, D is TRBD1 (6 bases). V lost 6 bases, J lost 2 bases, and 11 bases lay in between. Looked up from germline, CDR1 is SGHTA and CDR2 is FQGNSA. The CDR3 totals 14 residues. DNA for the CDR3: TGTGCCAGCAGAATCGGGACACCCTACAATGAGCAGTTCTTC. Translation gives CASRIGTPYNEQFF.

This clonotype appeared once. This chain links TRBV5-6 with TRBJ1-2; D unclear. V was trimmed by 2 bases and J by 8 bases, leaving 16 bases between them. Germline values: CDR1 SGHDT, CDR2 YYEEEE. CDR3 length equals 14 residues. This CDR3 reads CASSLPSDPPGYTF. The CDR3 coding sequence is TGTGCCAGCAGCTTACCATCCGATCCCCCGGGCTACACCTTC.

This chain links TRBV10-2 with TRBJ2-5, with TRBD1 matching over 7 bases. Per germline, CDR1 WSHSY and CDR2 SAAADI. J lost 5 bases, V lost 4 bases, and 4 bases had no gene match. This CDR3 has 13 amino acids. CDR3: CASSGNRGETQYF. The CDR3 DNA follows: TGCGCCAGCAGTGGGAACAGGGGCGAGACCCAGTACTTC.

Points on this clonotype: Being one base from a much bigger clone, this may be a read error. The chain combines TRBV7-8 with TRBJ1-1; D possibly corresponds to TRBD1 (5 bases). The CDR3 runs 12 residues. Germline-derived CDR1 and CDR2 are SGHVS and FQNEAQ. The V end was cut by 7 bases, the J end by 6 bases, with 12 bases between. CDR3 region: CASNQGTAEAFF. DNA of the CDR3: TGTGCCAGCAACCAAGGGACGGCTGAAGCTTTCTTT. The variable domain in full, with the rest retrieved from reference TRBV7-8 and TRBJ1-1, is GAGVSQSPRYKVAKRGQDVALRCDPISGHVSLFWYQQALGQGPEFLTYFQNEAQLDKSGLPSDRFFAERPEGSVSTLKIQRTQQEDSAVYLCASNQGTAEAFFGQGTRLTVV.

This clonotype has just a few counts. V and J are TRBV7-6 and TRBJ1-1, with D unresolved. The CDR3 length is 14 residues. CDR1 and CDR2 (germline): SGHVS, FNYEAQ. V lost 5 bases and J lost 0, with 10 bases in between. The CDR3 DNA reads TGTGCCAGCAGCACGGGCCTATTGAACACTGAAGCTTTCTTT. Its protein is CASSTGLLNTEAFF.

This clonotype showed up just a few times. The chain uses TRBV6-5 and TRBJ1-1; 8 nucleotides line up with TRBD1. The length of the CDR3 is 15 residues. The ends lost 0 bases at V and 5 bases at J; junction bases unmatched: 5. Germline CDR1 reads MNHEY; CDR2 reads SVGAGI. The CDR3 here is CASSYSTGAGTEAFF. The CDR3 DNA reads TGTGCCAGCAGTTACTCGACAGGGGCCGGGACTGAAGCTTTCTTT.

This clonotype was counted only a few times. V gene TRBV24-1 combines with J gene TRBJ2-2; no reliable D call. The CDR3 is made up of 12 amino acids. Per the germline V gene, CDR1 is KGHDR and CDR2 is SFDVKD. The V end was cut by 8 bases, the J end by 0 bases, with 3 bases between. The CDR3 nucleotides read TGTGCCACCAAACCGAACACCGGGGAGCTGTTTTTT. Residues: CATKPNTGELFF.

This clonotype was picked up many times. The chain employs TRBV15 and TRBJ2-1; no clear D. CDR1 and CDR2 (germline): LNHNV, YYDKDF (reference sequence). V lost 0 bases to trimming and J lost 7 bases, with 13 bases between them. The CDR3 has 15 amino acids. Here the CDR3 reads CATSRDRSYLNEQFF. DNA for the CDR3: TGTGCCACCAGCAGAGATAGATCCTACCTAAATGAGCAGTTCTTC.

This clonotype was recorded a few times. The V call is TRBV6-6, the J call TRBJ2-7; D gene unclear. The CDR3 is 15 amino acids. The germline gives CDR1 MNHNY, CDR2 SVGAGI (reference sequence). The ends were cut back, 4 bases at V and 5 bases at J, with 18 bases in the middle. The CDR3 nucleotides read TGTGCCAGCAGTTCCCCTGTTTCGGGTCTTAACGAGCAGTACTTC. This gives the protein CASSSPVSGLNEQYF.

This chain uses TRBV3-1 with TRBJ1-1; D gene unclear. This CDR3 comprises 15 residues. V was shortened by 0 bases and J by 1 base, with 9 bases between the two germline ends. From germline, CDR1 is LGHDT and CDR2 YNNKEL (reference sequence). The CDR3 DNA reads TGTGCCAGCAGCCAAGACCCCCCAGGGAACACTGAAGCTTTCTTT. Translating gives CASSQDPPGNTEAFF.

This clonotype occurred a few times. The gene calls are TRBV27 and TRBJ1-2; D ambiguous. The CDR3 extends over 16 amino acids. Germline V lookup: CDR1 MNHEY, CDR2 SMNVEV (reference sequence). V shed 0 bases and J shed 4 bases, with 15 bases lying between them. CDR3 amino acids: CASSLSASMSLYGYTF. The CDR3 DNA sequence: TGTGCCAGCAGTTTATCAGCCTCCATGAGTCTCTATGGCTACACCTTC.

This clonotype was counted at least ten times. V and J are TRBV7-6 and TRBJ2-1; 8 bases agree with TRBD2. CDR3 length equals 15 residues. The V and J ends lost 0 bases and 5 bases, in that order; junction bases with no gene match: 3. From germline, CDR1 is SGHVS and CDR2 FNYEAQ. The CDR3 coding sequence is TGTGCCAGCAGCTTAGCCCGGGGGGGTAACAATGAGCAGTTCTTC. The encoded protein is CASSLARGGNNEQFF.

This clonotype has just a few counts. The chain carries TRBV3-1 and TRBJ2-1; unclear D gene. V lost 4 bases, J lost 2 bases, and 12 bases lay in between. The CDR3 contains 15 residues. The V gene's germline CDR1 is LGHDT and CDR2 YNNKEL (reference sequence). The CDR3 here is CASSRTVGTYNEQFF. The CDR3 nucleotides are TGTGCCAGCAGCCGGACCGTCGGCACCTACAATGAGCAGTTCTTC.

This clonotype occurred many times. CDR3 in amino acids: CASSSTGTEAFF. In DNA form, the CDR3 reads TGTGCCAGCAGCTCGACAGGCACTGAAGCTTTCTTT. The chain links TRBV7-9 to TRBJ1-1; TRBD1 is a possible D gene (6 bases). This CDR3 has 12 residues. Germline-derived CDR1 and CDR2 are SEHNR and FQNEAQ (reference sequence). V gave up 4 bases and J gave up 4 bases, with 7 bases separating them.